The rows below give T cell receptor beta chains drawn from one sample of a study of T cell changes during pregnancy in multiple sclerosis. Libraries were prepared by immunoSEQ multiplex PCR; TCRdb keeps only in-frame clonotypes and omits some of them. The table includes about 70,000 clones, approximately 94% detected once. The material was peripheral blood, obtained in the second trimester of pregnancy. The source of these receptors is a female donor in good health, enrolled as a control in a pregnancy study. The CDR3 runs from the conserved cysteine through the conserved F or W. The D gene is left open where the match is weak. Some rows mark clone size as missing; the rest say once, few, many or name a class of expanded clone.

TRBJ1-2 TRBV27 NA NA TGTGCCAGCAGTTTAAGGCCAGTCCAGGATGGCTACACCTTC CASSLRPVQDGYTF
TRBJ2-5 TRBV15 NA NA TGTGCCACCAGCAGAGGGGTCCTCGGCAGGCTTCAAGAGACCCAGTACTTC CATSRGVLGRLQETQYF
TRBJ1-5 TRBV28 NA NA TGTGCCAGCAGTCCTCTCGATCAGCCCCAGCATTTT CASSPLDQPQHF
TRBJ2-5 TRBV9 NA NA TGTGCCAGCAGCGTAGAGCCCGGACAGCAAGAGACCCAGTACTTC CASSVEPGQQETQYF
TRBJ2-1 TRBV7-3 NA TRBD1 TGTGCCAGCAGCTTAAGGGGACAGGGGGACTACAATGAGCAGTTCTTC CASSLRGQGDYNEQFF
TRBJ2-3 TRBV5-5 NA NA TGTGCCAGCAGCTTGATAACAGATACGCAGTATTTT CASSLITDTQYF
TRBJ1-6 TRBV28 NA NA TGTGCCAGCAGTAACTACGAAGTAGTTTCACCCCTCCACTTT CASSNYEVVSPLHF
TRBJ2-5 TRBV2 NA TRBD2 TGTGCCAGCAGCCCCGACGGGGGGGGGACCCAGTACTTC CASSPDGGGTQYF
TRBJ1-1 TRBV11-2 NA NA TGTGCCAGCAGCTCTCCGGGACTTCATAACACTGAAGCTTTCTTT CASSSPGLHNTEAFF
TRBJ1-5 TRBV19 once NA TGTGCCAGTAGTATAGCGGGGAATCAGCCCCAGCATTTT CASSIAGNQPQHF
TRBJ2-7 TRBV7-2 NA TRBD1 TGTGCCAGCAGCCCAAGGGGACAGGGGTGGGAGCAGTACTTC CASSPRGQGWEQYF
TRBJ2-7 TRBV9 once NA TGTGCCAGCAGCGTCGGGCCAGGGCTAGGGGCCGGCTACGAGCAGTACTTC CASSVGPGLGAGYEQYF
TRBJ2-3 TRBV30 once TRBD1 TGTGCCTGGACGAAAGGTGGGACAGCTGGAGATACGCAGTATTTT CAWTKGGTAGDTQYF
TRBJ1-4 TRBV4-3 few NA TGCGCCAGCAGCCAAGATCGAGGCAGCCTTAATGAAAAACTGTTTTTT CASSQDRGSLNEKLFF
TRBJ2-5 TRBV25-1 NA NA TGTGCCAGCAGTGAACAAGTGCAGGGAGGAGAAGAGACCCAGTACTTC CASSEQVQGGEETQYF
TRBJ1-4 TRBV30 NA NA TGTGCCTGGAGTGTACACCCGTATGAAAAACTGTTTTTT CAWSVHPYEKLFF
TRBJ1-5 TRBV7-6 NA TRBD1 TGTGCCAGCAGCATAGATGGGACAGCCGGTTCCCAGCATTTT CASSIDGTAGSQHF
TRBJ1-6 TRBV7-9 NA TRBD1 TGTGCCAGCAGTCCAGGGGACAGATCACCCCTCCACTTT CASSPGDRSPLHF
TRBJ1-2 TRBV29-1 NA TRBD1 TGCAGCGTTGAAGTTAGGACAGGGACCTATGGCTACACCTTC CSVEVRTGTYGYTF
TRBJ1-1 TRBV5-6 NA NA TGTGCCAGCAGCCTGTACGGGAGTGAAGCTTTCTTT CASSLYGSEAFF
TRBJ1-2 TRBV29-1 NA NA TGCAGCGTTGAAGTCCCGGACACCTACTATGGCTACACCTTC CSVEVPDTYYGYTF
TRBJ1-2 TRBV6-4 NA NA TGTGCCAGCAGTGAAGGGGGTGCGGAGTCCTATGGCTACACCTTC CASSEGGAESYGYTF
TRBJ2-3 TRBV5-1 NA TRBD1 TGCGCCAGCAGCTCTGAAGGGGGCTCTAGCACAGATACGCAGTATTTT CASSSEGGSSTDTQYF
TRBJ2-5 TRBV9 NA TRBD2 TGTGCCAGCAGCATACGGGGGGGGCGGACGGAGACCCAGTACTTC CASSIRGGRTETQYF
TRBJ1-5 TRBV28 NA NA TGTGCCAGCAGTCCGGGGGTTCAGCCCCAGCATTTT CASSPGVQPQHF
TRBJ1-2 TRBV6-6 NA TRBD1 TGTGCCAGCAGCCCAGACAGGGCTAACTATGGCTACACCTTC CASSPDRANYGYTF
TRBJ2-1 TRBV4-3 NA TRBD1 TGCGCCAGCAGCCGGGGGACAGGGATCAATGAGCAGTTCTTC CASSRGTGINEQFF
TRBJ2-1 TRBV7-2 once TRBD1 TGTGCCAGCAGCCGCGTAACAGGGGGAAATGAGCAGTTCTTC CASSRVTGGNEQFF
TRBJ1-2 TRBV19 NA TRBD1 TGTGCCAGTAGTATAGATTTACCGCAACAGGGGAGGAGAGGCTACACCTTC CASSIDLPQQGRRGYTF
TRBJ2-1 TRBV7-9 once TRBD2 TGTGCCAGCAGCGACGAAGCGGGGGCCACTTTCTTC CASSDEAGATFF
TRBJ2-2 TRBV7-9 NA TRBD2 TGTGCCAGCAGCTTAGGTAGCGGGGGCCTCAACACCGGGGAGCTGTTTTTT CASSLGSGGLNTGELFF
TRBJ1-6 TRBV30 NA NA TGTGCCTGGAGTGCGCAGGATAATTCACCCCTCCACTTT CAWSAQDNSPLHF
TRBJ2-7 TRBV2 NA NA TGTGCCAGCACTCGGCCAGGGGGGTACGAGCAGTACTTC CASTRPGGYEQYF
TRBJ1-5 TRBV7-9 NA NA TGTGCCAGCAGCCGAGGACTGGACAGCAATCAGCCCCAGCATTTT CASSRGLDSNQPQHF
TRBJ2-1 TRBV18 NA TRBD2 TGTGCCACCAATGGGGGACTAGCGGGCAATGAGCAGTTCTTC CATNGGLAGNEQFF
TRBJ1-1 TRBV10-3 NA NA TGTGCCATCAGTGAGTCGGGGGGTAACACTGAAGCTTTCTTT CAISESGGNTEAFF
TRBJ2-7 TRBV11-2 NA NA TGTGCCAGCAGCTTTGGGACACCTTCCTCCTACGAGCAGTACTTC CASSFGTPSSYEQYF